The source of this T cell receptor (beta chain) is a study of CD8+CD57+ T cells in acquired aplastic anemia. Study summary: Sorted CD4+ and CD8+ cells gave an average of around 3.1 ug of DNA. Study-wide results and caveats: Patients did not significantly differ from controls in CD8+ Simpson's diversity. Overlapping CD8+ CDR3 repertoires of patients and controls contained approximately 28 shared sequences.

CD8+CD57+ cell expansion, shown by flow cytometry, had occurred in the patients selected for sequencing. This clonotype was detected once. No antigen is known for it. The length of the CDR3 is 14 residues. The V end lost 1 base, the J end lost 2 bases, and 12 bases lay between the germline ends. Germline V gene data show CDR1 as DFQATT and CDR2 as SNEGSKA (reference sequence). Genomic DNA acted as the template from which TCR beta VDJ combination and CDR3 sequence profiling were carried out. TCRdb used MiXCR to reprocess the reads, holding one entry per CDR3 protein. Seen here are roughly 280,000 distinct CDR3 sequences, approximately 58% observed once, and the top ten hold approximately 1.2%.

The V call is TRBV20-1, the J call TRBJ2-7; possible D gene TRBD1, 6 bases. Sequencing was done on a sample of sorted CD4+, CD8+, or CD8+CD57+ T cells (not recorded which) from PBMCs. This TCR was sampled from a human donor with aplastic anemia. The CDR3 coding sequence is TGCAGTGCTAGAGTACTCCGGGACACCTACGAGCAGTACTTC. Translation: CSARVLRDTYEQYF.